The TCR beta chain described here comes from a study of T cell repertoires in cytomegalovirus infection. Background on the study: It was the public TCR beta signatures that indicated both CMV infection and matching HLA type. Study results and caveats: The ex vivo response was dominated by HLA-C-restricted CMV-specific TCR beta clonotypes. Summed public TCR beta family frequency identified CMV carriers bearing the relevant HLA.

From germline, CDR1 is SGHAT and CDR2 FQNNGV. V was cut by 5 bases and J by 0 bases, with 20 bases left in between. The CDR3 spans 17 residues. This clonotype was detected only a few times. Antigen unknown. Each CDR3 protein gets one entry after TCRdb re-called the reads with MiXCR. The data show around 740,000 distinct CDR3 sequences, about a third seen once. This receptor was taken from a human donor in good health (CMV status not recorded). Some clones in this sample may be carry-over from other donors' samples. The sample was PBMCs. The rearrangement joins TRBV11-2 to TRBJ2-7, with D tentatively TRBD1 (7 bases). The CDR3 region is CASSHAVQGTFSYEQYF. The CDR3 DNA reads as TGTGCCAGCAGCCATGCCGTACAGGGGACTTTCTCCTACGAGCAGTACTTC. Full variable domain (remainder filled in from reference TRBV11-2 and TRBJ2-7): EAGVAQSPRYKIIEKRQSVAFWCNPISGHATLYWYQQILGQGPKLLIQFQNNGVVDDSQLPKDRFSAERLKGVDSTLKIQPAKLEDSAVYLCASSHAVQGTFSYEQYFGPGTRLTVT.